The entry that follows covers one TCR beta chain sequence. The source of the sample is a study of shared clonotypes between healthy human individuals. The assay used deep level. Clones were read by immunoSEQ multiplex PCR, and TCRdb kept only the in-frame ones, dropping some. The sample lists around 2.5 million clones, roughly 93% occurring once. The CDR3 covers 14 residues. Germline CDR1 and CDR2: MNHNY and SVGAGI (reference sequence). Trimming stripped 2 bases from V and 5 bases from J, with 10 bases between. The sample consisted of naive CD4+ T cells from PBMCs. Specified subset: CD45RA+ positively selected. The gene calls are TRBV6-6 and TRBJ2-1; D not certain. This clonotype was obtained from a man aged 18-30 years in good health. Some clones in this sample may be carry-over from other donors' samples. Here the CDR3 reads CASSYPAENNEQFF. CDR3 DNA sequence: TGTGCCAGCAGTTACCCTGCGGAGAACAATGAGCAGTTCTTC.